The 21 T cell receptor beta chains below come from one sample, sequenced in a study of shared clonotypes between healthy human individuals. TCRdb keeps only in-frame clones here, not all; method: immunoSEQ multiplex PCR. The data contain more than 2 million clones, roughly 95% of them singletons. The sample comprised naive CD4+ T cells sorted from blood. The subset was: CD45RA+ positively selected. All receptors come from a man aged 18 to 35 in good health.

About this clone: The same CDR3 can be traced to other DNA sequences in this sample. The V and J genes are TRBV18 and TRBJ2-7; a possible D gene is TRBD1 (6 bases). CDR1 and CDR2 (germline): KGHSH, LQKENI. The CDR3 is made up of 13 amino acids. The V end lost 6 bases, the J end lost 3 bases, and 12 bases lay between the germline ends. CDR3 nucleotide sequence: TGTGCCAGCTCTCCAGGGGTCGGCTACGAGCAGTACTTC. Translation gives CASSPGVGYEQYF.

The chain employs TRBV5-1 and TRBJ2-7; TRBD2 matches 7 bases. V trimming: 1 base; J trimming: 2 bases; junction bases outside the gene matches: 3. Looked up from germline, CDR1 is SGHRS and CDR2 is YFSETQ. This CDR3 contains 14 residues. CDR3 sequence: CASSLWAGAYEQYF. Here the CDR3 DNA reads TGCGCCAGCAGCTTGTGGGCGGGGGCCTACGAGCAGTACTTC.

The chain recombines TRBV5-1 with TRBJ2-1, with no clear D. The V gene lost 2 bases and the J gene lost 0 bases, with 15 bases spanning the gap. The CDR3 runs 17 residues. Germline CDR1 is SGHRS and CDR2 is YFSETQ. The CDR3: CASSLGYRSSSYNEQFF. Written as DNA, the CDR3 is TGCGCCAGCAGCTTAGGTTACCGGTCGAGCTCCTACAATGAGCAGTTCTTC.

The chain carries TRBV6-1 and TRBJ2-5, with D unresolved. This CDR3 has 12 residues. The V end lost 11 bases, the J end lost 2 bases, and 12 bases lay between the germline ends. Per the germline V gene, CDR1 is MNHNS and CDR2 is SASEGT. This CDR3 is CASSRVQETQYF. The CDR3, as DNA: TGTGCCTCGTCTAGAGTTCAAGAGACCCAGTACTTC.

This chain joins TRBV30 and TRBJ2-2; 7 bases match TRBD2. CDR1 is GTSNPN and CDR2 is SVGIG in the germline V gene (reference sequence). CDR3 length: 14 amino acids. V lost 6 bases and J lost 2; bases outside the gene matches: 6. The CDR3 DNA reads TGTGCCTGCAGGCGGGGGTCCAACACCGGGGAGCTGTTTTTT. As protein: CACRRGSNTGELFF.

This clone came up once. The rearrangement links TRBV10-1 to TRBJ2-1, with 10 positions matching TRBD2. V trimming: 6 bases; J trimming: 3 bases; junction bases outside the gene matches: 8. CDR1 and CDR2 from the germline V gene are WNHNN and SYGVQD (reference sequence). This CDR3 has 16 residues. CDR3 sequence: CASSKTGTSDYNEQFF. DNA for the CDR3: TGCGCCAGCAGCAAAACCGGGACTAGCGACTACAATGAGCAGTTCTTC.

The gene calls are TRBV11-3 and TRBJ2-3, with D uncertain. This CDR3 is built from 13 residues. Looked up from germline, CDR1 is SGHNT and CDR2 is YENEEA. Trimming removed 3 bases at V and 6 bases at J, with 10 bases between. This CDR3 is CASSFGGADTQYF. The CDR3 nucleotides are TGTGCCAGCAGCTTCGGCGGTGCGGATACGCAGTATTTT.

The chain couples TRBV5-1 to TRBJ2-5; TRBD2 might be the D (8 bases). Germline-derived CDR1 and CDR2 are SGHRS and YFSETQ. The CDR3 length is 15 residues. V dropped 2 bases and J dropped 3 bases, with 14 bases sitting between them. CDR3 DNA sequence: TGCGCCAGCAGCTTACAGGGGACTAGGGAAGAGACCCAGTACTTC. Residues: CASSLQGTREETQYF.

The V gene is TRBV6-6, the J gene TRBJ2-1, with 7 bases that match TRBD2. The CDR3 totals 12 residues. Trimming removed 5 bases from V and 8 bases from J; junction bases left unmatched: 3. Germline V gene sequence: CDR1 MNHNY, CDR2 SVGAGI (reference sequence). CDR3: CASSPGRDEQFF. CDR3 DNA: TGTGCCAGCAGTCCTGGGAGGGATGAGCAGTTCTTC.

The rearrangement links TRBV4-2 to TRBJ1-1; D may be TRBD1 (6 bases). Germline V gives CDR1 LGHNA, CDR2 YNFKEQ. The V end lost 1 base, the J end lost 6 bases, and 15 bases lay between the germline ends. CDR3 length: 15 residues. CDR3 residues: CASSQGEQGNPEAFF. CDR3 coding DNA: TGTGCCAGCAGCCAAGGCGAACAGGGAAACCCTGAAGCTTTCTTT.

The genes are TRBV6-1 and TRBJ2-7; possible D gene TRBD1, 6 bases. The CDR3 has 13 amino acids. Trimming left V 5 bases short and J 6 bases short, with 14 bases between. Germline assignment: CDR1 MNHNS and CDR2 SASEGT. The CDR3 sequence is CASSSDRSGEQYF. In DNA form, the CDR3 reads TGTGCCAGCAGTTCTGACAGGTCCGGCGAGCAGTACTTC.

The chain carries TRBV29-1 and TRBJ2-2; weak D call: TRBD2 (7 bases). CDR3 length equals 13 residues. Germline V lookup: CDR1 SQVTM, CDR2 ANQGSEA. V lost 5 bases, J lost 3 bases, and 10 bases lay in between. This CDR3 reads CSVRGADTGELFF. The CDR3 DNA reads TGCAGCGTTCGGGGGGCGGACACCGGGGAGCTGTTTTTT.

Remarks on this clone: Other DNA sequences of this sample code for an identical CDR3. The chain is built from TRBV5-1 and TRBJ2-5; 13 bases align to TRBD2. Germline V gives CDR1 SGHRS, CDR2 YFSETQ. V lost 4 bases and J lost 2; bases outside the gene matches: 5. The CDR3 is 16 residues long. This CDR3 reads CASSPRTSGGQETQYF. The CDR3 coding sequence is TGCGCCAGCAGCCCCCGGACTAGCGGGGGTCAAGAGACCCAGTACTTC.

The chain recombines TRBV30 with TRBJ2-3; possible D gene TRBD2, 6 bases. The CDR3 runs 13 residues. Germline V gives CDR1 GTSNPN, CDR2 SVGIG (reference sequence). The germline V and J ends were trimmed by 3 bases and 5 bases, with 12 bases remaining between them. Written as DNA, the CDR3 is TGTGCCTGGAGCGGGAGCGTTCTAGATACGCAGTATTTT. Protein: CAWSGSVLDTQYF.

Comments on this clone: One end of the junction fails to match germline, which may point to a read error. Other DNA sequences of this sample code for an identical CDR3. V is TRBV18 and J is TRBJ1-2; maybe TRBD1 (6 bases). The V gene's germline CDR1 is KGHSH and CDR2 LQKENI. The CDR3 has 12 amino acids. The CDR3 here is CASSPQGYGYTF. CDR3 nucleotide sequence: TGTGCCAGCTCCCCACAGGGCTATGGCTACACCTTC.

On this clone itself: The sample contains more than one DNA sequence encoding this CDR3. V and J are TRBV5-1 and TRBJ1-5; D is unclear. This CDR3 has 13 residues. V lost 0 bases, J lost 7 bases, and 8 bases lay in between. Germline lookup yields CDR1 SGHRS and CDR2 YFSETQ. The CDR3 loop reads CASSLVSGQPQHF. The CDR3 DNA sequence: TGCGCCAGCAGCTTGGTTTCGGGCCAGCCCCAGCATTTT. Full variable domain (missing parts from reference TRBV5-1 and TRBJ1-5): KAGVTQTPRYLIKTRGQQVTLSCSPISGHRSVSWYQQTPGQGLQFLFEYFSETQRNKGNFPGRFSGRQFSNSRSEMNVSTLELGDSALYLCASSLVSGQPQHFGDGTRLSIL.

This chain connects TRBV5-6 to TRBJ2-7, with 12 bases that match TRBD1. V trimming: 4 bases; J trimming: 5 bases; junction bases outside the gene matches: 4. The CDR3 runs 14 residues. Germline CDR1 SGHDT, CDR2 YYEEEE. Here the CDR3 DNA reads TGTGCCAGCAGCGGGGACAGGGGGCTAAACGAGCAGTACTTC. Translated, it gives CASSGDRGLNEQYF.

This clone was seen once. The J gene is TRBJ1-1, the V gene TRBV5-6; D is undetermined. The germline V gene has CDR1 SGHDT and CDR2 YYEEEE. V lost 1 base, J lost 0 bases, and 7 bases lay in between. The CDR3 runs to 14 residues. CDR3: CASSLLGVNTEAFF. The DNA for the CDR3 is TGTGCCAGCAGCTTGCTCGGGGTGAACACTGAAGCTTTCTTT.

This chain uses TRBV2 with TRBJ2-7; the match to TRBD2 covers 10 bases. The CDR3 loop spans 15 amino acids. Germline-derived CDR1 and CDR2 are SNHLY and FYNNEI. Trimming took 4 bases from V and 6 from J; bases not matched to a gene: 9. The CDR3 sequence: CASSASSGRGGEQYF. CDR3 nucleotide sequence: TGTGCCAGCAGTGCGTCTAGCGGGAGAGGGGGCGAGCAGTACTTC. Full variable domain (missing parts from reference TRBV2 and TRBJ2-7): EPEVTQTPSHQVTQMGQEVILRCVPISNHLYFYWYRQILGQKVEFLVSFYNNEISEKSEIFDDQFSVERPDGSNFTLKIRSTKLEDSAMYFCASSASSGRGGEQYFGPGTRLTVT.

The chain combines TRBV19 with TRBJ1-5, with 7 bases identical to TRBD1. J gave up 1 base and V 6 bases, and 12 bases lay outside the gene matches. The CDR3 spans 17 residues. Germline V CDR1 and CDR2: LNHDA, SQIVND (reference sequence). The CDR3 sequence: CASSRQGGGGSNQPQHF. CDR3 coding DNA: TGTGCCAGTAGCAGACAGGGCGGTGGGGGGAGCAATCAGCCCCAGCATTTT.

The chain uses TRBV5-1 and TRBJ1-1; 7 bases are shared with TRBD1. Germline assignment: CDR1 SGHRS and CDR2 YFSETQ. V was pared by 4 bases and J by 3 bases, with 12 bases of the junction left unmatched. This CDR3 region has 16 residues. The CDR3 protein is CASSPIVGGSDTEAFF. The CDR3 DNA reads TGCGCCAGCAGCCCGATTGTAGGGGGCTCGGACACTGAAGCTTTCTTT.